This TCR beta chain was obtained from a study of blood T cell repertoires in COVID-19. Study overall: Some COVID-19 samples were acute and others convalescent; all came from the United States, Italy and Spain.

Only in-frame clones appear in the TCRdb table, and some are missing; sequencing was by immunoSEQ multiplex PCR. The table includes about 27,000 clones, roughly four fifths detected once. The germline V gene has CDR1 MNHNY and CDR2 SVGAGI (reference sequence). The CDR3 is 11 residues long. Trimming left V 5 bases short and J 10 bases short, with 9 bases between. The source material was peripheral blood. The chain links TRBV6-6 to TRBJ2-1; D ambiguous. This clonotype was sampled from an older man with active COVID-19. CDR3 sequence: CASSRFPEQFF. The CDR3 nucleotides read TGTGCCAGCAGTAGATTCCCAGAGCAGTTCTTC.